This TCR beta chain was captured by sequencing in a study of T cells in Graves' hyperthyroidism and ophthalmopathy. General study results and limits: The authors' 13 V-J model separated ophthalmopathy from stable hyperthyroidism.

In the case of this clonotype: Its antigen is still unknown.

Amplification targeted TCR beta CDR3 regions from RNA transcripts. The HTBI primer set served for first-round RT-PCR of the TCR CDR3. TCRdb re-called the multiplex PCR reads with MiXCR, one entry per CDR3 protein. The sample includes hundreds of thousands of distinct CDR3 sequences, 15% to 20% seen only once; the top ten take 16%. The diagnostic basis comprised clinical symptoms, serum thyroxine and TRAb, thyroid ultrasound and orbital computed tomography. The CDR3 consists of 15 residues. V gave up 4 bases and J gave up 0 bases, with 10 bases separating them. CDR1 and CDR2 from the germline V gene are ENHRY and SYGVKD.

This chain connects TRBV10-3 to TRBJ2-1; D may be TRBD1 or TRBD2 (5 bases each). The sequence was collected from a woman aged 45-59 years with Graves' hyperthyroidism that later progressed to Graves' ophthalmopathy. Material: blood. CDR3 loop: CAISGPGTSYNEQFF. The CDR3 DNA reads TGTGCCATCAGTGGTCCGGGGACCTCCTACAATGAGCAGTTCTTC.